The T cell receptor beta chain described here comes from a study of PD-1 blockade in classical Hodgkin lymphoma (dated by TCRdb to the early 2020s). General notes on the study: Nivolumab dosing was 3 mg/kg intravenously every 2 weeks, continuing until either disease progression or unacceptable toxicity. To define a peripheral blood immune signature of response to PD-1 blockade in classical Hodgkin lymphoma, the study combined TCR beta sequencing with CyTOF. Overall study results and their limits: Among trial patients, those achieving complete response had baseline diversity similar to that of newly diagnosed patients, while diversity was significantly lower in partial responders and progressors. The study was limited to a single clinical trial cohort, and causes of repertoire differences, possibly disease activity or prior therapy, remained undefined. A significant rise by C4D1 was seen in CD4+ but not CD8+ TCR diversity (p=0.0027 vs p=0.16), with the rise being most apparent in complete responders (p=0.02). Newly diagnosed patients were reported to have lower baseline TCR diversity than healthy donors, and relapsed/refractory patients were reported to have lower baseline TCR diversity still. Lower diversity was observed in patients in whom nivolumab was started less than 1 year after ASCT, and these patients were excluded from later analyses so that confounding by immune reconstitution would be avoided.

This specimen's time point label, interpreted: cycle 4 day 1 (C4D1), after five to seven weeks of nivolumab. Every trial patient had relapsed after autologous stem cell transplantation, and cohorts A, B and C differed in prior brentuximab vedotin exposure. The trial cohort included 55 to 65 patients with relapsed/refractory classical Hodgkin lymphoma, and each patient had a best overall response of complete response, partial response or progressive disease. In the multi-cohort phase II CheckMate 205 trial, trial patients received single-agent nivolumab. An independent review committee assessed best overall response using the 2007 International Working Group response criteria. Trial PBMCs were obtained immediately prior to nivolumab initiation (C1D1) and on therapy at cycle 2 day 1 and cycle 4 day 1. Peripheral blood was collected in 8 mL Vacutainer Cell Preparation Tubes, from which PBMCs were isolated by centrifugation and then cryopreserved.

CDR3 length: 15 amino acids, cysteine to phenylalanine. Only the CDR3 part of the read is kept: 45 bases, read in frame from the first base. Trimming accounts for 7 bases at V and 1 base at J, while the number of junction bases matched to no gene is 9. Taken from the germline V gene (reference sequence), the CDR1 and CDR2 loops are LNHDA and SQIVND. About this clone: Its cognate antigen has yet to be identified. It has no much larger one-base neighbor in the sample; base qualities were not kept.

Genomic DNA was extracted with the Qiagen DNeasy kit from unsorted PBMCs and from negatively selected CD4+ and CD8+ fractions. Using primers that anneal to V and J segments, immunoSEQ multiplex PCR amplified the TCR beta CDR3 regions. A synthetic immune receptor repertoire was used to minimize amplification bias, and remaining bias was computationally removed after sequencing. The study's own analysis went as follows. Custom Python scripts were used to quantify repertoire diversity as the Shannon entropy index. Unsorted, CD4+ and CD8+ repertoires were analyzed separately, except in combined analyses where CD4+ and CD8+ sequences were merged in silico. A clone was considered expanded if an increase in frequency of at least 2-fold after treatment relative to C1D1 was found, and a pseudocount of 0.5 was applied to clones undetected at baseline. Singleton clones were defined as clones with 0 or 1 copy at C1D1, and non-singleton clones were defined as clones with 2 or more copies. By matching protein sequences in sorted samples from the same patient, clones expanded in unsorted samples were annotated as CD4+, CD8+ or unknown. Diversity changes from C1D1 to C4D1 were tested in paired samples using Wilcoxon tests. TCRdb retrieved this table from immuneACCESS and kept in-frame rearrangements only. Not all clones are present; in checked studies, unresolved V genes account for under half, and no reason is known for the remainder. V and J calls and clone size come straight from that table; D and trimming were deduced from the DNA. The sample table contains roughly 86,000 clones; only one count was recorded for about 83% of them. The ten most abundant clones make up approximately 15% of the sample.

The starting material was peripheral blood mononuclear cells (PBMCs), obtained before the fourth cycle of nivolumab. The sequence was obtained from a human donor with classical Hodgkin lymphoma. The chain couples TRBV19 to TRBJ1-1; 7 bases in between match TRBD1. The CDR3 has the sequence CASMVQGSQNTEAFF. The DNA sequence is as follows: TGTGCCAGTATGGTACAGGGGTCCCAGAACACTGAAGCTTTCTTT.